This T cell receptor (beta chain) stems from a study of identical twins. Findings and caveats of the study: Excess low generation probability was seen in twin-shared out-of-frame alpha sequences. Models underestimated how often monozygotic twins shared out-of-frame TCR alpha.

MiXCR, applied by TCRdb to the 5' RACE reads, yields one record per CDR3 protein. The profile covers 450,000 to 650,000 distinct CDR3 sequences, with approximately 10% appearing a single time and roughly 3% taken by the ten largest. This clonotype was seen ten or more times. Its antigen is still unknown. Germline V gives CDR1 SGHNT, CDR2 YENEEA. The CDR3 consists of 14 residues. Between the trimmed V and J ends, which lost 6 bases and 5 bases, there was a span of 14 bases. This sample was also put to use in a study of yellow fever vaccine responses in identical twins.

The origin of this receptor is a woman between 18 and 29 years old in good health. Sequencing used PBMCs. The chain carries TRBV11-3 and TRBJ2-1; D might be TRBD2 (6 bases). In nucleotides, the CDR3 is TGTGCCAGCAGTATGAGGCGGGACCACAATGAGCAGTTCTTC. The encoded protein is CASSMRRDHNEQFF. The whole variable domain, filled in from reference TRBV11-3 and TRBJ2-1, reads EAGVVQSPRYKIIEKKQPVAFWCNPISGHNTLYWYLQNLGQGPELLIRYENEEAVDDSQLPKDRFSAERLKGVDSTLKIQPAELGDSAVYLCASSMRRDHNEQFFGPGTRLTVL.